This T cell receptor (beta chain) was found in a study of cytomegalovirus exposure and HLA in healthy donors. Germline-derived CDR1 and CDR2 are LNHNV and YYDKDF (reference sequence). CDR3 length: 16 amino acids. V trimming: 5 bases; J trimming: 5 bases; junction bases outside the gene matches: 10. Both 60 Vbeta primers and 13 Jbeta primers went into the PCR. TCRdb keeps only in-frame clones here, not all; method: immunoSEQ multiplex PCR. The sample holds 90,000 to 150,000 clones, 74% seen once. Remarks on this clone: Its antigen is unknown.

Study-wide points: The investigators catalogued 150 or so TCR beta chains as cytomegalovirus-associated. Researchers reported that a few CMV-associated chains were confirmed in vitro as CMV antigen-specific. For cytomegalovirus status, the classifier reportedly gave diagnoses with high specificity and sensitivity.

The receptor comes from a human donor in good health. This rearrangement joins TRBV15 to TRBJ1-2; 11 positions agree with TRBD1. The sample comprised PBMCs. The CDR3 DNA reads as TGTGCCACCAGCGGTGAAATGGGACAGGGGGGGTATGGCTACACCTTC. This encodes CATSGEMGQGGYGYTF.